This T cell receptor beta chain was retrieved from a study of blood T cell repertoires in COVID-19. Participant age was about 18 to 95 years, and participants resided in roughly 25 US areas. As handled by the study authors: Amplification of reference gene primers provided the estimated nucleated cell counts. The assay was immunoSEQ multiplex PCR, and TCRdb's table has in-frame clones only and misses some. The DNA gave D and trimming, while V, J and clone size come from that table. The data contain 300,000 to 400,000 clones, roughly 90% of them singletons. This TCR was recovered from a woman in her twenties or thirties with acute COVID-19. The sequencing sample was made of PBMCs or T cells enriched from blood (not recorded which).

The CDR3 protein is CASSALDRVNEKLFF. As DNA, the CDR3 is TGTGCCAGCAGCGCCTTAGACAGGGTTAATGAAAAACTGTTTTTT. V gene TRBV9 combines with J gene TRBJ1-4, with TRBD1 identical over 7 bases. The CDR3 covers 15 residues. V dropped 3 bases and J dropped 4; count of bases not matched to a gene: 6. Per the germline V gene, CDR1 is SGDLS and CDR2 is YYNGEE.